This paragraph covers one TCR beta chain sequence. What it binds is not known. This record comes from a study of shared clonotypes between healthy human individuals. This CDR3 comprises 15 residues. Germline CDR1 LNHNV, CDR2 YYDKDF (reference sequence). V was cut by 2 bases and J by 0 bases, with 8 bases left in between. Sequencing used immunoSEQ multiplex PCR; TCRdb keeps in-frame clones, though not all of them. There are approximately 620,000 clones in the sample; roughly 97% occur only once, and 0.057% lies in the top ten. Negatively enriched CD4+ T cells were divided by CD45RA into naive and memory. Study-wide findings and caveats: The study generally estimated greater richness for naive than memory subsets.

What was sequenced was naive CD4+ T cells sorted from blood. Stated subset: CD45RA+ positively selected. The chain combines TRBV15 with TRBJ1-5; D uncertain. This TCR came from a woman in her thirties in good health. The CDR3 nucleotides are TGTGCCACCAGCAGACAGTCGGCTAGCAATCAGCCCCAGCATTTT. This gives the protein CATSRQSASNQPQHF.